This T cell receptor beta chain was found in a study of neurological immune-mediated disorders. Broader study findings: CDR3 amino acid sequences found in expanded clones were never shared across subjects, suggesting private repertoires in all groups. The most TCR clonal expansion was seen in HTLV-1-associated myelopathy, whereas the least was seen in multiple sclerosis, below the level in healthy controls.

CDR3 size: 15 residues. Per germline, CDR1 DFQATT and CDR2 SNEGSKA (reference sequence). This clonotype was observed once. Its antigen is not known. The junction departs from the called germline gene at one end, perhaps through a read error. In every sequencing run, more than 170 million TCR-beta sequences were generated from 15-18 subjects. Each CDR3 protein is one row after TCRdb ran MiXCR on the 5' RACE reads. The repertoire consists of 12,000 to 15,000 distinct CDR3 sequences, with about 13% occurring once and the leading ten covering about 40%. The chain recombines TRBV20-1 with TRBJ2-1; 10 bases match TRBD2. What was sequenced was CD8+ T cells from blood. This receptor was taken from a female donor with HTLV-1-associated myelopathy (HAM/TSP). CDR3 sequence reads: CIAPALAGDYNEQFF. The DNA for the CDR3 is TGTATTGCTCCCGCCCTAGCGGGAGATTACAATGAGCAGTTCTTC.